This T cell receptor beta chain stems from a study of blood T cell repertoires in COVID-19. Study-wide context: T cells, B-cell-depleted T cells, or PBMCs supplied cDNA or gDNA.

The CDR3 consists of 17 residues. Germline-derived CDR1 and CDR2 are MDHEN and SYDVKM. After removal of 6 bases from V and 5 bases from J, the junction contained 13 bases not matched to a gene. Grouping used clinical history reported by participants in a survey and questionnaire. Resolution of symptoms, clearance, or two negative PCRs was present in recovered Cohort 3 donors. TCRdb's copy holds only in-frame clones and misses some; the assay was immunoSEQ multiplex PCR. The sample contains some 200,000 clones, approximately 90% of which appear only once. This clonotype was sampled from a woman aged 18 to 35 who had recovered from COVID-19. This chain uses TRBV28 with TRBJ2-2; TRBD1 matches 9 bases. The sample was PBMCs or T cells enriched from blood (not recorded which). The DNA for the CDR3 is TGTGCCAGCAGCCCCACAGGGGGCTCGCACAGAACCGGGGAGCTGTTTTTT. Its translation is CASSPTGGSHRTGELFF.